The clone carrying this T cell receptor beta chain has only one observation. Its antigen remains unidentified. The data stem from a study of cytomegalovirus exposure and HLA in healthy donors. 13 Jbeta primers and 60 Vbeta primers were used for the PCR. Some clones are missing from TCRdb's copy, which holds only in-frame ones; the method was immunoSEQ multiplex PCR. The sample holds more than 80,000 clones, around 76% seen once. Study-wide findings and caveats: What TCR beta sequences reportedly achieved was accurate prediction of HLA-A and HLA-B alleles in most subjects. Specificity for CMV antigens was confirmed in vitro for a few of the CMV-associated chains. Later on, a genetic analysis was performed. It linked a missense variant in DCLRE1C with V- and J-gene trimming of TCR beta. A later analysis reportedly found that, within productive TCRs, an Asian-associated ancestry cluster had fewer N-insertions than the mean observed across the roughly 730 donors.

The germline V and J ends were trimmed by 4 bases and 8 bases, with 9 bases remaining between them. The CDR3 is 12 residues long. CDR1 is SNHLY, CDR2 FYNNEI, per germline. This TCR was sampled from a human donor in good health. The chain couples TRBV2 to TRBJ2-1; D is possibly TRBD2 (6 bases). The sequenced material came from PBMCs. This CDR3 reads CASSAWEDEQFF. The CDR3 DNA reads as TGTGCCAGCAGTGCTTGGGAGGATGAGCAGTTCTTC.